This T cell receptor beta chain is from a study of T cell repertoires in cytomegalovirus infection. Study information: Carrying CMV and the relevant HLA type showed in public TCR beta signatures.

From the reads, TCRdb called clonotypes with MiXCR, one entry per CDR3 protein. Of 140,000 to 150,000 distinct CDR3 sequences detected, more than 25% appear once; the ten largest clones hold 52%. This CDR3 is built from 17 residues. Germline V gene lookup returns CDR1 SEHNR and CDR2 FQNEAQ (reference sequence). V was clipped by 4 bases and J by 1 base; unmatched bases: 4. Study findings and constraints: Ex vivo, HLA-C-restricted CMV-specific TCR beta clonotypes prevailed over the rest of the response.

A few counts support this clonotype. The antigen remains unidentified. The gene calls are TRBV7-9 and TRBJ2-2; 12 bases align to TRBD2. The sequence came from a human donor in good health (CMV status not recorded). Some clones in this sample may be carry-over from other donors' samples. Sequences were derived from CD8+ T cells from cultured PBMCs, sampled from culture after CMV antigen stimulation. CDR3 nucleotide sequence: TGTGCCAGCAGCTCCTGGACTAGCGGGGAGAACACCGGGGAGCTGTTTTTT. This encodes CASSSWTSGENTGELFF.